The source of this T cell receptor beta chain is a study of control samples from healthy donors and cancer patients. Generated by immunoSEQ multiplex PCR, the TCRdb table keeps only in-frame clones and is missing some. The repertoire holds around 120,000 clones, about 95% seen once, with less than 4% in the top ten. CDR1 KGHSH and CDR2 LQKENI come from the germline V gene. The CDR3 contains 15 residues. After removal of 3 bases from V and 2 bases from J, the junction contained 2 bases not matched to a gene. The sequence derives from a man aged 25 to 45 in good health. The sample taken for sequencing was blood. V usage is TRBV18 and J usage is TRBJ1-3; 9 nucleotides align to TRBD1. The CDR3 DNA sequence: TGTGCCAGCTCACCGGGGACAGGGCCTGGAAACACCATATATTTT. It encodes CASSPGTGPGNTIYF.